Listed here is a single T cell receptor (beta chain). As yet, its antigen is unknown. The source of the sample is a study of T cells in Graves' hyperthyroidism and ophthalmopathy. Study-wide context: It was at initial diagnosis, before any treatment, that peripheral blood was collected. Overall study results and limits: Model predictions of ophthalmopathy came a median approximately 6.5 months before onset.

Amplification yielded TCR beta CDR3 regions, with RNA transcripts as the source. A set of HTBI primers served as the primers for a first-round RT-PCR of the TCR CDR3. MiXCR, run by TCRdb on the multiplex PCR reads, gives a single entry per CDR3 protein. The sample lists about 180,000 distinct CDR3 sequences; more than 15% were seen once. The CDR3 runs to 16 residues. With 3 bases removed from V and 3 bases from J, the gap between germline ends came to 19 bases. The germline CDR1 and CDR2 sequences are SGDLS and YYNGEE. Sequencing used blood. The chain has TRBV9 and TRBJ2-7, with D perhaps given as TRBD1 or TRBD2 (5 bases each). The TCR comes from a woman aged 45-65 years with Graves' hyperthyroidism. The CDR3 DNA reads TGTGCCAGCAGCGAGGGGTCTAGCTATGGATTCTACGAGCAGTACTTC. This codes for CASSEGSSYGFYEQYF.